This T cell receptor (beta chain) was recorded in a study of technical replicates of blood from a handful of donors. Libraries were prepared by immunoSEQ multiplex PCR; TCRdb keeps only in-frame clonotypes and omits some of them. In the table there are about 60,000 clones, over 75% of which are singletons. This receptor was identified in a human donor in good health. Some clones in this sample may be carry-over from other donors' samples. Sequencing was done on a sample of PBMCs.

CDR3: CASSKEELSNYGYTF. Written as DNA, the CDR3 is TGTGCCAGTAGTAAGGAGGAGCTATCTAACTATGGCTACACCTTC. V is TRBV19 and J is TRBJ1-2, with unresolved D. The CDR3 is 15 residues long. V lost 4 bases, J lost 0 bases, and 12 bases lay in between. Germline V gene data show CDR1 as LNHDA and CDR2 as SQIVND (reference sequence).